The 16 T cell receptor beta chains below come from one sample, sequenced in a study of cytomegalovirus exposure and HLA in healthy donors (TCRdb year 2017). Receptor amplification or capture employed the immunoSEQ multiplex PCR assay. The multiplex PCR relied on a mix of 60 forward primers for TCR Vbeta segments and 13 reverse primers for TCR Jbeta segments. TCRdb holds this immuneACCESS table with in-frame rearrangements only. Some clones are missing; in checked studies, unresolved V genes explain under half, and the rest has no known cause. A total of about 190,000 clones appear in this sample, roughly 13% of them only once. The ten largest clones capture approximately 7.8% of the sample. What was sequenced was PBMCs. The receptors come from a man aged 50 to 59 in good health and CMV-seropositive.

This clone turned up a few times. V is TRBV11-2 and J is TRBJ2-6, with 10 positions matching TRBD1. CDR3 length equals 17 residues. In germline, CDR1 is SGHAT, CDR2 FQNNGV. The J segment lost 1 base and the V segment lost 4 bases, leaving 4 bases of the junction unmatched. CDR3 sequence: CASSSRQGASGANVLTF. Written as DNA, the CDR3 is TGTGCCAGCAGCTCGCGACAGGGGGCGTCTGGGGCCAACGTCCTGACTTTC.

This clone was counted only a few times. This rearrangement joins TRBV6-5 to TRBJ2-7; D gene unclear. The CDR3 is 15 amino acids. V lost 4 bases and J lost 1, with 14 bases in between. Per the germline V gene, CDR1 is MNHEY and CDR2 is SVGAGI. The DNA of the CDR3 is TGTGCCAGCAGTTCCCCCCGGGTCCTTTCCTACGAGCAGTACTTC. Amino acids: CASSSPRVLSYEQYF.

The table lists this clone with a few counts. This chain joins TRBV7-2 and TRBJ1-2, with 9 nucleotides matching TRBD1. V trimming: 1 base; J trimming: 7 bases; junction bases outside the gene matches: 4. This CDR3 region has 14 residues. The germline gives CDR1 SGHTA, CDR2 FQGNSA. The CDR3 DNA reads TGTGCCAGCAGCTTAGTGGGACAGGGCACTGGCTACACCTTC. Translating gives CASSLVGQGTGYTF. The whole variable domain, remainder taken from reference TRBV7-2 and TRBJ1-2, is GAGVSQSPSNKVTEKGKDVELRCDPISGHTALYWYRQSLGQGLEFLIYFQGNSAPDKSGLPSDRFSAERTGGSVSTLTIQRTQQEDSAVYLCASSLVGQGTGYTFGSGTRLTVV.

The J gene is TRBJ1-3, the V gene TRBV6-5, with D hard to call. With 2 bases removed from V and 0 bases from J, the gap between germline ends came to 11 bases. The CDR3 spans 16 residues. Germline CDR1 and CDR2: MNHEY and SVGAGI. CDR3 in DNA: TGTGCCAGCAGTTACGGGCAGCTAAGCTCTGGAAACACCATATATTTT. This encodes CASSYGQLSSGNTIYF.

This clone was found a few times. The chain carries TRBV5-1 and TRBJ1-3; 8 bases match TRBD1. CDR3 length: 15 amino acids. CDR1 and CDR2 from the germline V gene are SGHRS and YFSETQ. The trim removed 3 bases at V and 0 bases at J, leaving 2 bases unmatched. CDR3 sequence (DNA): TGCGCCAGCAGCTGGGGACAGGTCTCTGGAAACACCATATATTTT. Translating gives CASSWGQVSGNTIYF.

This clone has a handful of counts. The chain links TRBV27 to TRBJ1-5; 10 bases are a match to TRBD1. Trimming at V came to 5 bases and at J to 2 bases, leaving 6 bases not matched to a gene. This CDR3 is 16 amino acids long. CDR1 and CDR2 from the germline V gene are MNHEY and SMNVEV (reference sequence). The CDR3 reads CASSTTGGQGNQPQHF. Here the CDR3 DNA reads TGTGCCAGCAGTACGACAGGGGGCCAAGGCAATCAGCCCCAGCATTTT.

V usage is TRBV19 and J usage is TRBJ1-4; D is undetermined. The V end lost 10 bases, the J end lost 0 bases, and 9 bases lay between the germline ends. Germline CDR1 reads LNHDA; CDR2 reads SQIVND (reference sequence). The CDR3 contains 13 residues. This CDR3 reads CATSESTNEKLFF. The DNA of the CDR3 is TGTGCCACCTCGGAGTCAACTAATGAAAAACTGTTTTTT.

This rearrangement joins TRBV5-6 to TRBJ1-2; 8 nucleotides agree with TRBD1. Germline V gene data show CDR1 as SGHDT and CDR2 as YYEEEE. Trimming at V came to 4 bases and at J to 2 bases, leaving 7 bases not matched to a gene. CDR3 length equals 15 residues. The CDR3 DNA follows: TGTGCCAGCAGCCCTCGGACAGGGATGAACTATGGCTACACCTTC. Residues: CASSPRTGMNYGYTF.

This clone was counted between two and nine times. V gene TRBV5-1 combines with J gene TRBJ2-5; 9 bases are shared with TRBD2. The CDR3 totals 13 residues. V lost 5 bases and J lost 3; bases outside the gene matches: 2. Germline CDR1 reads SGHRS; CDR2 reads YFSETQ. CDR3 in amino acids: CASSIAGEETQYF. DNA of the CDR3: TGCGCCAGCAGTATAGCGGGGGAAGAGACCCAGTACTTC.

The chain carries TRBV6-1 and TRBJ2-7; D may correspond to TRBD1 or TRBD2 (5 bases each). CDR1 is MNHNS and CDR2 is SASEGT in the germline V gene. Trimming left V 5 bases short and J 5 bases short, with 13 bases between. The CDR3 is made up of 13 amino acids. The CDR3 reads CASSRTLRDEQYV. CDR3 nucleotide sequence: TGTGCCAGCAGTAGGACATTGCGGGACGAGCAGTACGTC.

V usage is TRBV6-1 and J usage is TRBJ2-5, with TRBD1 identical over 9 bases. Germline CDR1 MNHNS, CDR2 SASEGT. CDR3 size: 16 residues. With 0 bases clipped from V and 5 bases from J, the junction kept 7 bases outside the gene matches. CDR3 sequence: CASSEAGTGTGETQYF. The DNA for the CDR3 is TGTGCCAGCAGTGAAGCTGGTACAGGGACAGGGGAGACCCAGTACTTC.

This clone was counted a few times. In nucleotides, the CDR3 is TGTGCCACCAGCAGGGGAGATCTGTTCAATCAGCCCCAGCATTTT. Amino acid sequence: CATSRGDLFNQPQHF. The V call is TRBV15, the J call TRBJ1-5; D gene uncertain. V shed 3 bases and J shed 3 bases, with 12 bases lying between them. This CDR3 has 15 residues. Germline V CDR1 and CDR2: LNHNV, YYDKDF (reference sequence).

The chain recombines TRBV19 with TRBJ1-4; tentatively, D is TRBD1 (6 bases). The germline V gene has CDR1 LNHDA and CDR2 SQIVND (reference sequence). This CDR3 spans 15 amino acids. Deletions cut 5 bases from V and 8 bases from J, with 18 bases between. CDR3 protein: CASSVSGRGPEKLFF. The CDR3, as DNA: TGTGCCAGTAGTGTATCCGGCAGGGGACCCGAAAAACTGTTTTTT.

The CDR3 region has the DNA TGTGCCAGTAGTCCGGGACTGGAAATCCAGCCCCAGCATTTT. Translated, it gives CASSPGLEIQPQHF. The chain carries TRBV19 and TRBJ1-5; tentative D call: TRBD1 (5 bases). This CDR3 contains 14 residues. CDR1 is LNHDA, CDR2 SQIVND, per germline (reference sequence). Trimming cost V 5 bases and J 7 bases, with 15 bases left between them.

This clone was counted only a few times. The chain combines TRBV5-1 with TRBJ1-2, with 7 bases identical to TRBD1. Germline CDR1 is SGHRS and CDR2 is YFSETQ. The CDR3 consists of 14 residues. V gave up 0 bases and J gave up 3 bases; unmatched junction bases: 2. The CDR3 DNA reads TGCGCCAGCAGCTTGGAGGGGGCTGACTATGGCTACACCTTC. As protein: CASSLEGADYGYTF. The full variable domain, completed using reference TRBV5-1 and TRBJ1-2, is KAGVTQTPRYLIKTRGQQVTLSCSPISGHRSVSWYQQTPGQGLQFLFEYFSETQRNKGNFPGRFSGRQFSNSRSEMNVSTLELGDSALYLCASSLEGADYGYTFGSGTRLTVV.

CDR3 sequence reads: CASRPGTGGVSYNEQFF. The CDR3 bases are TGTGCCAGCAGGCCGGGAACAGGGGGTGTTTCCTACAATGAGCAGTTCTTC. V gene TRBV7-9 combines with J gene TRBJ2-1; TRBD1 agrees at 8 bases. J lost 1 base, V lost 6 bases, and 11 bases had no gene match. CDR3 length: 17 residues. Germline V gene lookup returns CDR1 SEHNR and CDR2 FQNEAQ (reference sequence).